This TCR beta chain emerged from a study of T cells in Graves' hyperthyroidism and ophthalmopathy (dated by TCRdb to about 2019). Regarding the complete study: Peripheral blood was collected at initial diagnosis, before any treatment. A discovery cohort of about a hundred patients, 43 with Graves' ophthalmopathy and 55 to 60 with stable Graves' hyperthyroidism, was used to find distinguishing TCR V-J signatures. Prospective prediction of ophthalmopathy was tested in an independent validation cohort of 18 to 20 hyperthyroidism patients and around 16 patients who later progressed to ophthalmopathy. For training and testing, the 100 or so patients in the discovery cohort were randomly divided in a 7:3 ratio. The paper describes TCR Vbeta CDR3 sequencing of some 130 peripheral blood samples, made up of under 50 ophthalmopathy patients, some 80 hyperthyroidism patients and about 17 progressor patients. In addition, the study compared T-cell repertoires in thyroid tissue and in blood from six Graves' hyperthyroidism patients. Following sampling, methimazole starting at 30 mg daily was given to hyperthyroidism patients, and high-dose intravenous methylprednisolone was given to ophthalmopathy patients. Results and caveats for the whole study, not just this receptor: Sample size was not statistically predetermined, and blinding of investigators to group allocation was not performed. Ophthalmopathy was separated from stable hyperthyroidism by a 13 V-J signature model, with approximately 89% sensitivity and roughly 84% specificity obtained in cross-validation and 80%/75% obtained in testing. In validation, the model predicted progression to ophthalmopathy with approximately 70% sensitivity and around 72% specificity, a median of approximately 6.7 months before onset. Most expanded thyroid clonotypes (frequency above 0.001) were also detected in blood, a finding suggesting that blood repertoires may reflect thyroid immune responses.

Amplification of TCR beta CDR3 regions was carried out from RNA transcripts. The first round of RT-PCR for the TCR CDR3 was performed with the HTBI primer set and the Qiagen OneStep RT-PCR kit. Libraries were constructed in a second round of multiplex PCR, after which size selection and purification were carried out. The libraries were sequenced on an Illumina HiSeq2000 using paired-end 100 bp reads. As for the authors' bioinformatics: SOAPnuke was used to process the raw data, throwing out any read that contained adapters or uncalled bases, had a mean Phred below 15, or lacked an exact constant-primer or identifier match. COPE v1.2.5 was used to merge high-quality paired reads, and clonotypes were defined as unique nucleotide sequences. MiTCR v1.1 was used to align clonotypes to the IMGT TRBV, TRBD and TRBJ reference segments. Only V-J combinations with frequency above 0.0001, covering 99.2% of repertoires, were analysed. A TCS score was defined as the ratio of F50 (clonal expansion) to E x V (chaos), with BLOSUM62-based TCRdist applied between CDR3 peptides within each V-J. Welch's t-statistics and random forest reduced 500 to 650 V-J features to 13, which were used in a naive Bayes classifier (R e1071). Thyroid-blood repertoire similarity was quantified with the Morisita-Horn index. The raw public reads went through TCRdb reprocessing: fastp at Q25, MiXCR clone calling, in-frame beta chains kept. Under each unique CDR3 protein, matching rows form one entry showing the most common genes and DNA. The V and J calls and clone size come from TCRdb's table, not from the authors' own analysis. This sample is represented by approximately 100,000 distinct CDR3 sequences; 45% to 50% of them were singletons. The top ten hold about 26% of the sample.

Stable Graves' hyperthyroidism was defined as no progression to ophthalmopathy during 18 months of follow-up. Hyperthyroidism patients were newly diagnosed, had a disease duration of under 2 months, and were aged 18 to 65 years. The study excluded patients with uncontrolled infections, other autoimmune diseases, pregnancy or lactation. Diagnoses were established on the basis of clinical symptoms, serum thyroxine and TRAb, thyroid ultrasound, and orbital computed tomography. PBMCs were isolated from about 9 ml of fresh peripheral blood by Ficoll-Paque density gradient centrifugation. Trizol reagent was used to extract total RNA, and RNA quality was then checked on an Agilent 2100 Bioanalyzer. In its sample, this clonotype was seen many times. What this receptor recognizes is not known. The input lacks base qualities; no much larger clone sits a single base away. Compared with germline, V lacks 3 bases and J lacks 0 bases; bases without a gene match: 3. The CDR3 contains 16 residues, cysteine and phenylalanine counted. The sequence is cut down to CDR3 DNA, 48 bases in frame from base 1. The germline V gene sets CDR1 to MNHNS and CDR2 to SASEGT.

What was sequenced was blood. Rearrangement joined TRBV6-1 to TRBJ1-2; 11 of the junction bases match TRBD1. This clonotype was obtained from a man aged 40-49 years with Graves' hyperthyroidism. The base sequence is TGTGCCAGCAGTGATTGGGACAGGGGGTCTAACTATGGCTACACCTTC. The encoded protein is CASSDWDRGSNYGYTF.